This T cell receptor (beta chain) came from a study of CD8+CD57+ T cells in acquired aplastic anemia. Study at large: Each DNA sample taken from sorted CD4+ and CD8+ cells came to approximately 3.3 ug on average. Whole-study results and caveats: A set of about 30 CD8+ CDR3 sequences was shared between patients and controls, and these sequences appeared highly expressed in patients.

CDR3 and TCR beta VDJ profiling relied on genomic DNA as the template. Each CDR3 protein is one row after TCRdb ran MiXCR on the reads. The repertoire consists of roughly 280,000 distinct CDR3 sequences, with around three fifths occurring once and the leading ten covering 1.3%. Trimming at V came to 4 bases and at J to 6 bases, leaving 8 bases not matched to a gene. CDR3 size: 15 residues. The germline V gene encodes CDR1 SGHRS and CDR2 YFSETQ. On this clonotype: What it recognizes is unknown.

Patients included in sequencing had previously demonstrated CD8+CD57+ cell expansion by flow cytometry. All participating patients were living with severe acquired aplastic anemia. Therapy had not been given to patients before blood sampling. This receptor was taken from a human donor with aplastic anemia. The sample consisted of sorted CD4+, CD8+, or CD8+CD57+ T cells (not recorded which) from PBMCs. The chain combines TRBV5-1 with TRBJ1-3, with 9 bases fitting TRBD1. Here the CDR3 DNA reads TGCGCCAGCAGCGTGGCCGGGACAGGGATAAACACCATATATTTT. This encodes CASSVAGTGINTIYF.